The T cell receptor beta chain described here comes from a study of vaccination effects on CD4 cells after COVID-19. Notes on the study in general: Early post-infection timepoints were missing from the study, which also had few convalescent patients. Cross-reactivity with common cold coronaviruses was shown by only 1 of 255 vaccine-induced clones in healthy vaccinees.

Assay: immunoSEQ multiplex PCR; the TCRdb copy retains only in-frame clones and omits some. The sample has 27,000 or so clones, about 70% seen once; the top ten hold around 22%. Peptide-pool stimulation followed by sequencing identified expanded antigen-specific CD4+ clonotypes in the ViraFEST assay. CD4+ T cells were isolated after approximately 10 days of culture. Vaccinated participants had no history of SARS-CoV-2 infection and tested negative for nucleocapsid antibodies. The CDR3 contains 14 residues. Trimming cost V 2 bases and J 8 bases, with 12 bases left between them. Germline V CDR1 and CDR2: MNHNS, SASEGT. As concerns this clone: Its antigen is as yet unknown.

This TCR was recovered from a human donor who received a COVID-19 vaccine. The input for sequencing was CD4+ T cells from PBMCs cultured with HCoV-NL63 spike peptides, taken before COVID-19 vaccination. The chain joins TRBV6-1 to TRBJ2-2, with D unresolved. The CDR3 DNA follows: TGTGCCAGCAGTGAAACCCATTTAGGTGGGGAGCTGTTTTTT. Amino acid sequence: CASSETHLGGELFF.